Below, 17 T cell receptor beta chains from the same sample are listed, as sequenced in a study of shared clonotypes between healthy human individuals. Sequencing used immunoSEQ multiplex PCR; TCRdb keeps in-frame clones, though not all of them. The table has about 660,000 clones, under 80% seen once. What was sequenced was memory CD4+ T cells sorted from blood. Specified subset: CD45RA-negative fraction. The receptors were sampled from a woman under 40 in good health.

V usage is TRBV28 and J usage is TRBJ1-1; 8 positions agree with TRBD1. Per the germline V gene, CDR1 is MDHEN and CDR2 is SYDVKM. Losses at the gene ends were 6 bases for V and 1 base for J; bases not matched to a gene: 7. The CDR3 consists of 15 residues. CDR3 region: CASSTTGEGNTEAFF. The CDR3 bases are TGTGCCAGCAGCACGACAGGGGAGGGGAACACTGAAGCTTTCTTT. The complete variable domain, with remaining parts taken from reference TRBV28 and TRBJ1-1, reads DVKVTQSSRYLVKRTGEKVFLECVQDMDHENMFWYRQDPGLGLRLIYFSYDVKMKEKGDIPEGYSVSREKKERFSLILESASTNQTSMYLCASSTTGEGNTEAFFGQGTRLTVV.

Comments on this clone: The same CDR3 also results from other DNA sequences found in this sample. The V and J genes are TRBV28 and TRBJ1-2; 7 positions match TRBD1. There are 13 residues in the CDR3. With 5 bases clipped from V and 2 bases from J, the junction kept 2 bases outside the gene matches. Germline V gene data show CDR1 as MDHEN and CDR2 as SYDVKM. This CDR3 reads CASSLGQNYGYTF. The DNA of the CDR3 is TGTGCCAGCAGTCTGGGACAGAACTATGGCTACACCTTC.

The rearrangement uses TRBV6-5 and TRBJ1-2; D is ambiguous. The ends were cut back, 2 bases at V and 4 bases at J, with 5 bases in the middle. The CDR3 has 12 amino acids. Germline V gene data show CDR1 as MNHEY and CDR2 as SVGAGI. The CDR3: CASSYDRYGYTF. Here the CDR3 DNA reads TGTGCCAGCAGTTACGATCGCTATGGCTACACCTTC.

This CDR3 reads CASSYLQGASEKLFF. CDR3 bases: TGCGCCAGCAGCTACCTACAGGGGGCCTCTGAAAAACTGTTTTTT. The chain recombines TRBV5-1 with TRBJ1-4; 9 nucleotides line up with TRBD1. This CDR3 has 15 amino acids. Germline V lookup: CDR1 SGHRS, CDR2 YFSETQ. Germline trimming cut 3 bases from V and 7 bases from J; bases unmatched to any gene: 7.

The genes are TRBV7-8 and TRBJ2-7; 7 bases map to TRBD2. The CDR3 consists of 13 residues. In germline, CDR1 is SGHVS, CDR2 FQNEAQ. Losses at the gene ends were 3 bases for V and 3 bases for J; bases not matched to a gene: 2. CDR3 DNA: TGTGCCAGCAGCTTCGAGCGGGGCTACGAGCAGTACTTC. It specifies CASSFERGYEQYF.

The V gene is TRBV9, the J gene TRBJ1-2; the match to TRBD1 covers 7 bases. Germline values: CDR1 SGDLS, CDR2 YYNGEE. Trimming took 7 bases from V and 8 from J; bases not matched to a gene: 8. The CDR3 runs 12 residues. The CDR3 DNA sequence: TGTGCCAGCGCCTACAGGGGAGGAGGCTACACCTTC. This translates into CASAYRGGGYTF.

This sequence joins TRBV6-5 and TRBJ1-5, with 10 bases matching TRBD1. V lost 6 bases and J lost 3; bases outside the gene matches: 5. Looked up from germline, CDR1 is MNHEY and CDR2 is SVGAGI. The CDR3 contains 15 residues. The CDR3, as DNA: TGTGCCAGCAGCGACAGGGGGCGGTTCAATCAGCCCCAGCATTTT. Translated, it gives CASSDRGRFNQPQHF.

This clone has at least ten counts. The V gene is TRBV19, the J gene TRBJ1-1; D is unclear. The CDR3 is made up of 13 amino acids. Germline V gene lookup returns CDR1 LNHDA and CDR2 SQIVND (reference sequence). Between the trimmed V and J ends, which lost 2 bases and 2 bases, there was a span of 6 bases. CDR3 DNA sequence: TGTGCCAGTAGTATATGGGTAAACACTGAAGCTTTCTTT. This encodes CASSIWVNTEAFF. The variable domain in full, completed from reference TRBV19 and TRBJ1-1, reads DGGITQSPKYLFRKEGQNVTLSCEQNLNHDAMYWYRQDPGQGLRLIYYSQIVNDFQKGDIAEGYSVSREKKESFPLTVTSAQKNPTAFYLCASSIWVNTEAFFGQGTRLTVV.

The rearrangement uses TRBV18 and TRBJ1-2; 8 bases fit TRBD1. Germline loops: CDR1 KGHSH, CDR2 LQKENI. The junction had 8 bases not matched to a gene; V was cut back by 3 bases and J by 8 bases. The CDR3 consists of 14 residues. CDR3 nucleotides: TGTGCCAGCTCACCCGGACAGGGTGAAGGAGGCTACACCTTC. It codes for CASSPGQGEGGYTF.

The rearrangement joins TRBV6-1 to TRBJ2-3; 8 bases map to TRBD1. The CDR3 length is 12 residues. Germline V CDR1 and CDR2: MNHNS, SASEGT. J lost 9 bases, V lost 4 bases, and 3 bases had no gene match. The CDR3 DNA is TGTGCCAGCAGTGCGACAGGGGTGACGCAGTATTTT. This translates into CASSATGVTQYF.

Of note for this clone: This specimen includes other DNA sequences encoding the same CDR3. V is TRBV18 and J is TRBJ2-2, with D unresolved. The CDR3 runs 14 residues. The germline V gene has CDR1 KGHSH and CDR2 LQKENI. Trimming pared 3 bases from V and 2 bases from J, leaving 7 bases between. DNA for the CDR3: TGTGCCAGCTCACCTCGGGCCAACACCGGGGAGCTGTTTTTT. It yields the protein CASSPRANTGELFF. Full variable domain (missing parts from reference TRBV18 and TRBJ2-2): NAGVMQNPRHLVRRRGQEARLRCSPMKGHSHVYWYRQLPEEGLKFMVYLQKENIIDESGMPKERFSAEFPKEGPSILRIQQVVRGDSAAYFCASSPRANTGELFFGEGSRLTVL.

Regarding this clone: The sample contains more than one DNA sequence encoding this CDR3. The chain has TRBV5-1 and TRBJ1-5; 7 nucleotides align to TRBD1. Germline CDR1 SGHRS, CDR2 YFSETQ. Trimming cost V 2 bases and J 2 bases; bases outside gene matches: 4. The CDR3 covers 15 residues. CDR3 loop: CASSLEGGGNQPQHF. CDR3 coding DNA: TGCGCCAGCAGCTTAGAAGGGGGCGGCAATCAGCCCCAGCATTTT.

V gene TRBV11-3 combines with J gene TRBJ2-1; 12 bases match TRBD2. This CDR3 is built from 15 residues. V lost 4 bases to trimming and J lost 6 bases; unmatched junction nucleotides: 4. In germline, CDR1 is SGHNT, CDR2 YENEEA. The CDR3 spells CASSYKTSGSNEQFF. The CDR3 coding sequence is TGTGCCAGCAGCTACAAGACTAGCGGGAGCAATGAGCAGTTCTTC.

The genes are TRBV7-2 and TRBJ2-3; possibly TRBD2 for D (5 bases). Germline V gives CDR1 SGHTA, CDR2 FQGNSA. The CDR3 loop spans 17 amino acids. Trimming cost V 1 base and J 0 bases, with 14 bases left between them. The CDR3 sequence is CASSLGAGETSTDTQYF. The CDR3 region has the DNA TGTGCCAGCAGCTTAGGGGCTGGGGAGACGAGCACAGATACGCAGTATTTT.

The chain carries TRBV7-9 and TRBJ2-1; tentatively, D is TRBD2 (5 bases). Deletions cut 5 bases from V and 5 bases from J, with 16 bases between. The CDR3 spans 15 residues. Germline CDR1 SEHNR, CDR2 FQNEAQ (reference sequence). The CDR3 DNA is TGTGCCAGCAGCCCCCGGGGTAGGAGAAACAATGAGCAGTTCTTC. This gives the protein CASSPRGRRNNEQFF.

A single count supports this clone. One junction end disagrees with the germline gene, perhaps due to a read error. The CDR3 sequence: CARSLAGLAGGYEQFF. In DNA form, the CDR3 reads TGTGCCAGAAGTTTGGCGGGACTAGCGGGAGGCTATGAGCAGTTCTTC. The rearrangement uses TRBV5-3 and TRBJ2-1; 15 positions agree with TRBD2. TRBV5-3 carries the ORF label, with uncertain function. This CDR3 has 16 amino acids.

This sequence joins TRBV28 and TRBJ1-1; D not resolved. Germline CDR1 and CDR2: MDHEN and SYDVKM. The CDR3 totals 11 residues. V was shortened by 5 bases and J by 7 bases, with 8 bases between the two germline ends. The CDR3 region has the DNA TGTGCCAGCAGTCGAAGAGATGAAGCTTTCTTT. Its protein is CASSRRDEAFF.